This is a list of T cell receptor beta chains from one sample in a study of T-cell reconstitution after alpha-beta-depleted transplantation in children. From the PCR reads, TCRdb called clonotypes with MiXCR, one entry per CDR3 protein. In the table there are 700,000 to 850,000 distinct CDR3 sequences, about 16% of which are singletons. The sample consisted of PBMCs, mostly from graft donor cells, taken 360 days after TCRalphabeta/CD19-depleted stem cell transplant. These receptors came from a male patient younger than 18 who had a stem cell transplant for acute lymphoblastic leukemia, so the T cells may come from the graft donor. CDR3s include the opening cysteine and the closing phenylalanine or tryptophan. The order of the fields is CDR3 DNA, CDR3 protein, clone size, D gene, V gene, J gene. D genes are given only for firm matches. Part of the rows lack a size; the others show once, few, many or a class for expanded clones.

CDR3 DNA: TGTGCCAGCAGCGTAGGGAACGCGGGAGGGCCTAACGAGCAGTACTTC
CDR3 protein: CASSVGNAGGPNEQYF
clone size: .
D gene: TRBD2
V gene: TRBV9
J gene: TRBJ2-7

CDR3 DNA: TGCGCCAGCAGCCTTGGAGAACTTAGCGGGAGGTGGAGCACAGATACGCAGTATTTT
CDR3 protein: CASSLGELSGRWSTDTQYF
clone size: few
D gene: TRBD2
V gene: TRBV4-1
J gene: TRBJ2-3

CDR3 DNA: TGTGCCAGCAGCCAAGACGCGGGACGGATTAATGAAAAACTGTTTTTT
CDR3 protein: CASSQDAGRINEKLFF
clone size: .
D gene: .
V gene: TRBV3-1
J gene: TRBJ1-4

CDR3 DNA: TGCAGTGCTACATTGGGAATAGCGGGAGGAGGAACTTCAGATACGCAGTATTTT
CDR3 protein: CSATLGIAGGGTSDTQYF
clone size: .
D gene: TRBD2
V gene: TRBV20-1
J gene: TRBJ2-3

CDR3 DNA: TGTGCCACCGCCTTGGGGGTTCACGAGCAGTACTTC
CDR3 protein: CATALGVHEQYF
clone size: .
D gene: .
V gene: TRBV19
J gene: TRBJ2-7

CDR3 DNA: TGTGCCAGCTTCCGGGACTCGGCCGCTTATACGCAGTATTTT
CDR3 protein: CASFRDSAAYTQYF
clone size: many
D gene: .
V gene: TRBV12-3/TRBV12-4
J gene: TRBJ2-3

CDR3 DNA: TGTGCCAGCAGTTTATGGGCCTTCCGACAAACCTACGAGCAGTACTTC
CDR3 protein: CASSLWAFRQTYEQYF
clone size: few
D gene: .
V gene: TRBV27
J gene: TRBJ2-7

CDR3 DNA: TGTGCCACCAGTGATGACATCAGGGGGATATACAATGAGCAGTTCTTC
CDR3 protein: CATSDDIRGIYNEQFF
clone size: .
D gene: TRBD1
V gene: TRBV24-1
J gene: TRBJ2-1

CDR3 DNA: TGTGCCATCAGCCCTAACGGACTAGCGGGGGAGCTGTTTTTT
CDR3 protein: CAISPNGLAGELFF
clone size: .
D gene: TRBD2
V gene: TRBV5-6
J gene: TRBJ2-2

CDR3 DNA: TGCGCCAGCAGCATCTCCCAGGGCTCCGAGCAGTACTTC
CDR3 protein: CASSISQGSEQYF
clone size: few
D gene: .
V gene: TRBV10-2
J gene: TRBJ2-7

CDR3 DNA: TGTGCCAGCAGTTTTGGGGCTCTTTGGTCGCTAGCGGACACCGGGGAGCTGTTTTTT
CDR3 protein: CASSFGALWSLADTGELFF
clone size: .
D gene: TRBD2
V gene: TRBV27
J gene: TRBJ2-2

CDR3 DNA: TGTGCCAGCAGCAAACTAGCGGGAGGTGGCACAGATACGCAGTATTTT
CDR3 protein: CASSKLAGGGTDTQYF
clone size: .
D gene: TRBD2
V gene: TRBV7-9
J gene: TRBJ2-3

CDR3 DNA: TGCAGCGCCATAGTTTCTGGGGCCAACGTCCTGACTTTC
CDR3 protein: CSAIVSGANVLTF
clone size: .
D gene: .
V gene: TRBV29-1
J gene: TRBJ2-6

CDR3 DNA: TGCAGCGTTGAAGATCTTGGCAGGGGCCTGGGCATTCAGTACTTC
CDR3 protein: CSVEDLGRGLGIQYF
clone size: few
D gene: .
V gene: TRBV29-1
J gene: TRBJ2-4

CDR3 DNA: TGTGCCAGCACCAACCTAGCGGGAGTCCCCTACAATGAGCAGTTCTTC
CDR3 protein: CASTNLAGVPYNEQFF
clone size: .
D gene: TRBD2
V gene: TRBV3-1
J gene: TRBJ2-1

CDR3 DNA: TGCAGCCAAACAGGGGGCTACAATGAGCAGTTCTTC
CDR3 protein: CSQTGGYNEQFF
clone size: .
D gene: TRBD1
V gene: TRBV29-1
J gene: TRBJ2-1

CDR3 DNA: TGTGCCACCAGCGGACAGATCTACAATGAGCAGTTCTTC
CDR3 protein: CATSGQIYNEQFF
clone size: .
D gene: .
V gene: TRBV15
J gene: TRBJ2-1

CDR3 DNA: TGTGCCAGCTCCGCGGACTACGAGCAGTACTTC
CDR3 protein: CASSADYEQYF
clone size: .
D gene: .
V gene: TRBV18
J gene: TRBJ2-7

CDR3 DNA: TGTGCCACCAGCAGGGGACAGGGAGTCCCCTACGAGCAGTACTTC
CDR3 protein: CATSRGQGVPYEQYF
clone size: .
D gene: TRBD1
V gene: TRBV15
J gene: TRBJ2-7

CDR3 DNA: TGTGCCAGCAGTTACGACGGTGGCTCCTACAATGAGCAGTTCTTC
CDR3 protein: CASSYDGGSYNEQFF
clone size: few
D gene: .
V gene: TRBV6-4
J gene: TRBJ2-1

CDR3 DNA: TGTGCCATCAGCGGGACAGCCTATGGCTACACCTTC
CDR3 protein: CAISGTAYGYTF
clone size: .
D gene: TRBD1
V gene: TRBV10-3
J gene: TRBJ1-2

CDR3 DNA: TGTGCCAGCAGCTTAGCGCTGGGCTGGGGAACGGTAATAGGCACTGAAGCTTTCTTT
CDR3 protein: CASSLALGWGTVIGTEAFF
clone size: .
D gene: .
V gene: TRBV11-1
J gene: TRBJ1-1

CDR3 DNA: TGTGCCAGCAGTGAACGGGACAGCTATTACAATGAGCAGTTCTTC
CDR3 protein: CASSERDSYYNEQFF
clone size: .
D gene: TRBD1
V gene: TRBV2
J gene: TRBJ2-1

CDR3 DNA: TGCGCCAGCAGCCAAGATCCAGCGGGAGTTAGTTACAATGAGCAGTTCTTC
CDR3 protein: CASSQDPAGVSYNEQFF
clone size: few
D gene: TRBD2
V gene: TRBV4-1
J gene: TRBJ2-1

CDR3 DNA: TGCAGCGTGTTTAGCCGGGCCAAGAAGGACAGACCGGATGGCTACACCTTC
CDR3 protein: CSVFSRAKKDRPDGYTF
clone size: .
D gene: .
V gene: TRBV29-1
J gene: TRBJ1-2

CDR3 DNA: TGTGCCACCAGCAGAGGGGCGGGAAAGGGCGGGGAGCTGTTTTTT
CDR3 protein: CATSRGAGKGGELFF
clone size: .
D gene: .
V gene: TRBV15
J gene: TRBJ2-2

CDR3 DNA: TGTGCCAGCAGCTTAGCCTGGGCGGCTAGCGGATACAATGAGCAGTTCTTC
CDR3 protein: CASSLAWAASGYNEQFF
clone size: .
D gene: TRBD2
V gene: TRBV7-6
J gene: TRBJ2-1

CDR3 DNA: TGCGCCAGCCAGGGACAGGGAAGAGAAAAACTGTTTTTT
CDR3 protein: CASQGQGREKLFF
clone size: .
D gene: TRBD1
V gene: TRBV10-2
J gene: TRBJ1-4

CDR3 DNA: TGTGCCAGCAGCATACCTTCTAGGAGTTTCTCCTACAATGAGCAGTTCTTC
CDR3 protein: CASSIPSRSFSYNEQFF
clone size: .
D gene: .
V gene: TRBV7-8
J gene: TRBJ2-1

CDR3 DNA: TGTGCCAGCAGCCAAGAGTTCTGGGCCTACGAGCAGTACTTC
CDR3 protein: CASSQEFWAYEQYF
clone size: many
D gene: .
V gene: TRBV3-1
J gene: TRBJ2-7

CDR3 DNA: TGCAGTGCTAGAAAACCGGGACTAGCGAGTCGGAATACGCAGTATTTT
CDR3 protein: CSARKPGLASRNTQYF
clone size: .
D gene: TRBD2
V gene: TRBV20-1
J gene: TRBJ2-3

CDR3 DNA: TGCGCCAGCAGGGGGGTGACCGGGACGGTCTCTAATCAGCCCCAGCATTTT
CDR3 protein: CASRGVTGTVSNQPQHF
clone size: .
D gene: .
V gene: TRBV10-2
J gene: TRBJ1-5

CDR3 DNA: TGCAGTGCCCCAGGGAACAGGGGTGAAAAACTGTTTTTT
CDR3 protein: CSAPGNRGEKLFF
clone size: few
D gene: TRBD1
V gene: TRBV20-1
J gene: TRBJ1-4

CDR3 DNA: TGCGCCAGCAGAGGAGGACAGCAAGCAAACTCTAACTATGGCTACACCTTC
CDR3 protein: CASRGGQQANSNYGYTF
clone size: few
D gene: .
V gene: TRBV5-1
J gene: TRBJ1-2

CDR3 DNA: TGTGCCAGCAGCTCCCTGGGGACCCCGAGCGACTACGAGCAGTACTTC
CDR3 protein: CASSSLGTPSDYEQYF
clone size: .
D gene: .
V gene: TRBV7-9
J gene: TRBJ2-7

CDR3 DNA: TGTGCCAGCAGCCAGGATACAGGGGGCGCGAGGGCTGAAGCTTTCTTT
CDR3 protein: CASSQDTGGARAEAFF
clone size: few
D gene: TRBD1
V gene: TRBV3-1
J gene: TRBJ1-1

CDR3 DNA: TGTGCCACCAGCGATATCCGGGTTGCACTACCGAAAGCTTTCTTT
CDR3 protein: CATSDIRVALPKAFF
clone size: .
D gene: .
V gene: TRBV15
J gene: TRBJ1-1

CDR3 DNA: TGCGCCAGCAGCCCACCCGGGGCAGGGGGTCGCACAGATACGCAGTATTTT
CDR3 protein: CASSPPGAGGRTDTQYF
clone size: .
D gene: TRBD1
V gene: TRBV5-1
J gene: TRBJ2-3

CDR3 DNA: TGCAGTGCTAGAGATGGCTGGAGCTCCTACGAGCAGTACTTC
CDR3 protein: CSARDGWSSYEQYF
clone size: many
D gene: .
V gene: TRBV20-1
J gene: TRBJ2-7

CDR3 DNA: TGCGCCAGCAGCTTGGCTAGCGCGGAGACCCAGTACTTC
CDR3 protein: CASSLASAETQYF
clone size: .
D gene: .
V gene: TRBV5-1
J gene: TRBJ2-5

CDR3 DNA: TGTGCCAGCAGCTTAAACGCTGCGGGGGCAACCGGGGAGCTGTTTTTT
CDR3 protein: CASSLNAAGATGELFF
clone size: .
D gene: .
V gene: TRBV7-3
J gene: TRBJ2-2

CDR3 DNA: TGTGCCAGTCTTATCCGCCGACTAGCGGGAGCGGGTAGGGGCACAGATACGCAGTATTTT
CDR3 protein: CASLIRRLAGAGRGTDTQYF
clone size: few
D gene: TRBD2
V gene: TRBV7-8
J gene: TRBJ2-3

CDR3 DNA: TGTGCCAGCAGTTTACGGCAGGGGTCTTATTATACGCAGTATTTT
CDR3 protein: CASSLRQGSYYTQYF
clone size: .
D gene: .
V gene: TRBV27
J gene: TRBJ2-3

CDR3 DNA: TGTGCCAGCAGCTTAGGTTGGCGGAGGGCTAAACCGGTTCAGTACTTC
CDR3 protein: CASSLGWRRAKPVQYF
clone size: few
D gene: .
V gene: TRBV11-2
J gene: TRBJ2-4

CDR3 DNA: TGTGCCAGCAGCAAGGGGGCCTATGGCTACACCTTC
CDR3 protein: CASSKGAYGYTF
clone size: few
D gene: TRBD1
V gene: TRBV7-8
J gene: TRBJ1-2

CDR3 DNA: TGCAGCCAGGGGGTTAGCACAGATACGCAGTATTTT
CDR3 protein: CSQGVSTDTQYF
clone size: .
D gene: TRBD1
V gene: TRBV29-1
J gene: TRBJ2-3

CDR3 DNA: TGCAGTGCACTTTCAAAGGGGGTTCACGAGCAGTACTTC
CDR3 protein: CSALSKGVHEQYF
clone size: once
D gene: .
V gene: TRBV20-1
J gene: TRBJ2-7

CDR3 DNA: TGTGCCGCCTGCTCAGGGTCGTCCTACGAGCAGTACTTC
CDR3 protein: CAACSGSSYEQYF
clone size: .
D gene: .
V gene: TRBV10-3
J gene: TRBJ2-7

CDR3 DNA: TGTGCCAGCAGCTTGGGCCACATCGCCTACAATGAGCAGTTCTTC
CDR3 protein: CASSLGHIAYNEQFF
clone size: .
D gene: .
V gene: TRBV7-2
J gene: TRBJ2-1